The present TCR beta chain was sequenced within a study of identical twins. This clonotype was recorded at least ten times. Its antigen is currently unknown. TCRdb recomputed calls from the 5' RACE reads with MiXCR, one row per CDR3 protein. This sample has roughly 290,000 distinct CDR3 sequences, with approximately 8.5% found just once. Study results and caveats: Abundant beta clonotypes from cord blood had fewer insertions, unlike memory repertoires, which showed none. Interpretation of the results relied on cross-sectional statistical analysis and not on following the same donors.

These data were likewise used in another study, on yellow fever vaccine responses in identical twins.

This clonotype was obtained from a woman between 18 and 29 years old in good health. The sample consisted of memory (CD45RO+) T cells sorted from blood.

The CDR3 DNA follows: TGCGCCAGCAGCCAAGACCGGACAGGGCAATATGGCTACACCTTC. It is translated as CASSQDRTGQYGYTF. V is TRBV4-1 and J is TRBJ1-2; 8 bases align to TRBD1. Per germline, CDR1 MGHRA and CDR2 YSYEKL. Germline trimming cut 0 bases from V and 5 bases from J; bases unmatched to any gene: 5. The CDR3 spans 15 residues.